Listed below are T cell receptor beta chains from one sample, sequenced in a study of OX40 agonist ivuxolimab in advanced cancers. The protocol was immunoSEQ multiplex PCR, while the TCRdb copy is restricted to in-frame clones and leaves out a portion. This table holds about 80,000 clones, less than 95% found once. Sample: CD4+ or CD8+ T cells sorted from blood, taken in a trial of the OX40 agonist ivuxolimab. The receptors were gathered from an adult with an advanced solid tumor such as melanoma, head and neck, liver or kidney cancer. The CDR3 runs from the conserved cysteine through the conserved F or W. The D gene is left open where the match is weak. Expanded clones are given a class, and other clones once, few, many or no size at all.

J gene: TRBJ1-1
V gene: TRBV7-9
D gene: NA
clone size: NA
CDR3 protein: CASSLVDTEAFF
CDR3 DNA: TGTGCCAGCAGCTTAGTTGACACTGAAGCTTTCTTT

J gene: TRBJ1-5
V gene: TRBV6-1
D gene: NA
clone size: NA
CDR3 protein: CASSESGRGQPQHF
CDR3 DNA: TGTGCCAGCAGTGAATCAGGACGGGGTCAGCCCCAGCATTTT

J gene: TRBJ1-2
V gene: TRBV18
D gene: NA
clone size: NA
CDR3 protein: CASSPVGPPNYGYTF
CDR3 DNA: TGTGCCAGCTCACCAGTCGGGCCCCCTAACTATGGCTACACCTTC

J gene: TRBJ2-1
V gene: TRBV29-1
D gene: NA
clone size: NA
CDR3 protein: CSVEGELLSYNEQFF
CDR3 DNA: TGCAGCGTTGAGGGAGAACTTCTCTCCTACAATGAGCAGTTCTTC

J gene: TRBJ2-3
V gene: TRBV28
D gene: TRBD1
clone size: few
CDR3 protein: CASSLGPGQGTDTQYF
CDR3 DNA: TGTGCCAGCAGTTTAGGGCCCGGACAGGGCACAGATACGCAGTATTTT

J gene: TRBJ1-2
V gene: TRBV2
D gene: NA
clone size: NA
CDR3 protein: CASGRVGYGYTF
CDR3 DNA: TGTGCCAGCGGAAGGGTCGGCTATGGCTACACCTTC

J gene: TRBJ2-5
V gene: TRBV18
D gene: TRBD2
clone size: NA
CDR3 protein: CASSPGLAEASGETQYF
CDR3 DNA: TGTGCCAGCTCACCGGGACTAGCGGAGGCCAGCGGAGAGACCCAGTACTTC

J gene: TRBJ1-1
V gene: TRBV5-5
D gene: NA
clone size: NA
CDR3 protein: CASSLTPGWTEAFF
CDR3 DNA: TGTGCCAGCAGCCTGACGCCGGGGTGGACTGAAGCTTTCTTT

J gene: TRBJ1-1
V gene: TRBV9
D gene: TRBD1
clone size: NA
CDR3 protein: CASSGRTGGPAGEAFF
CDR3 DNA: TGTGCCAGCAGCGGACGGACAGGGGGCCCAGCTGGTGAAGCTTTCTTT

J gene: TRBJ1-2
V gene: TRBV7-9
D gene: TRBD1
clone size: NA
CDR3 protein: CASSSLRGPGQGGYTF
CDR3 DNA: TGTGCCAGCAGCTCCCTAAGGGGACCAGGACAGGGCGGCTACACCTTC

J gene: TRBJ2-2
V gene: TRBV7-7
D gene: TRBD1
clone size: NA
CDR3 protein: CASSLAGTGGSGELFF
CDR3 DNA: TGTGCCAGCAGCTTAGCCGGGACAGGAGGTTCCGGGGAGCTGTTTTTT

J gene: TRBJ1-2
V gene: TRBV4-2
D gene: NA
clone size: NA
CDR3 protein: CASSPMWLIYGYTF
CDR3 DNA: TGTGCCAGCAGCCCCATGTGGCTGATCTATGGCTACACCTTC

J gene: TRBJ2-7
V gene: TRBV11-3
D gene: NA
clone size: few
CDR3 protein: CASSLESGLREQYF
CDR3 DNA: TGTGCCAGCAGCTTAGAAAGTGGGCTAAGGGAGCAGTACTTC

J gene: TRBJ1-2
V gene: TRBV7-9
D gene: NA
clone size: few
CDR3 protein: CASTRGEGNYGYTF
CDR3 DNA: TGTGCCAGCACCCGAGGCGAGGGGAACTATGGCTACACCTTC

J gene: TRBJ2-2
V gene: TRBV7-9
D gene: NA
clone size: NA
CDR3 protein: CASSLGREITGELFF
CDR3 DNA: TGTGCCAGCAGCCTGGGACGGGAAATCACCGGGGAGCTGTTTTTT

J gene: TRBJ1-1
V gene: TRBV29-1
D gene: TRBD1
clone size: NA
CDR3 protein: CSVTGQGVGTEAFF
CDR3 DNA: TGCAGCGTTACTGGACAGGGGGTTGGGACTGAAGCTTTCTTT

J gene: TRBJ1-1
V gene: TRBV18
D gene: NA
clone size: NA
CDR3 protein: CASSQTPAAEAFF
CDR3 DNA: TGTGCCAGCTCACAAACACCCGCGGCCGAAGCTTTCTTT

J gene: TRBJ1-5
V gene: TRBV19
D gene: TRBD1
clone size: NA
CDR3 protein: CASSIFRQGNVEPQHF
CDR3 DNA: TGTGCCAGTAGTATATTTCGACAGGGGAATGTTGAGCCCCAGCATTTT

J gene: TRBJ2-7
V gene: TRBV19
D gene: TRBD2
clone size: NA
CDR3 protein: CASAPLAGSHEQYF
CDR3 DNA: TGTGCCAGTGCACCACTAGCGGGGAGCCACGAGCAGTACTTC

J gene: TRBJ2-5
V gene: TRBV7-2
D gene: TRBD1
clone size: NA
CDR3 protein: CASSSGQGGETQYF
CDR3 DNA: TGTGCCAGCAGCTCGGGACAGGGGGGAGAGACCCAGTACTTC

J gene: TRBJ2-1
V gene: TRBV23-1
D gene: NA
clone size: NA
CDR3 protein: CASSQGTETYNEQFF
CDR3 DNA: TGCGCCAGCAGTCAGGGGACTGAAACCTACAATGAGCAGTTCTTC

J gene: TRBJ2-1
V gene: TRBV5-1
D gene: TRBD2
clone size: NA
CDR3 protein: CASSSFVGGTYNEQFF
CDR3 DNA: TGCGCCAGCAGCTCCTTTGTGGGAGGGACCTACAATGAGCAGTTCTTC

J gene: TRBJ1-4
V gene: TRBV28
D gene: NA
clone size: NA
CDR3 protein: CASGPSGATNEKLFF
CDR3 DNA: TGTGCCAGCGGCCCTTCAGGGGCCACTAATGAAAAACTGTTTTTT

J gene: TRBJ2-7
V gene: TRBV9
D gene: TRBD1
clone size: NA
CDR3 protein: CASSVGQGGYEQYF
CDR3 DNA: TGTGCCAGCAGCGTAGGACAGGGGGGCTACGAGCAGTACTTC

J gene: TRBJ1-4
V gene: TRBV25-1
D gene: NA
clone size: NA
CDR3 protein: CASSESGVFDEKLFF
CDR3 DNA: TGTGCCAGCAGTGAATCGGGGGTATTCGATGAAAAACTGTTTTTT

J gene: TRBJ2-3
V gene: TRBV7-6
D gene: NA
clone size: NA
CDR3 protein: CASSLGVSALGDTQYF
CDR3 DNA: TGTGCCAGCAGCTTAGGAGTCTCAGCCTTAGGCGATACGCAGTATTTT

J gene: TRBJ2-1
V gene: TRBV10-3
D gene: NA
clone size: NA
CDR3 protein: CAIRTRDRNEQFF
CDR3 DNA: TGTGCCATCAGGACCAGGGACCGGAATGAGCAGTTCTTC

J gene: TRBJ2-7
V gene: TRBV4-2
D gene: TRBD2
clone size: NA
CDR3 protein: CASSQAAGGPNSYEQYF
CDR3 DNA: TGTGCCAGCAGCCAAGCAGCGGGGGGACCCAACTCCTACGAGCAGTACTTC

J gene: TRBJ2-7
V gene: TRBV29-1
D gene: NA
clone size: NA
CDR3 protein: CSVSAQPVSYEQYF
CDR3 DNA: TGCAGCGTGAGTGCGCAGCCAGTCTCCTACGAGCAGTACTTC

J gene: TRBJ2-2
V gene: TRBV4-2
D gene: NA
clone size: NA
CDR3 protein: CASSQSYRPDTGELFF
CDR3 DNA: TGTGCCAGCAGCCAATCTTACAGGCCGGATACCGGGGAGCTGTTTTTT

J gene: TRBJ2-7
V gene: TRBV7-2
D gene: TRBD2
clone size: NA
CDR3 protein: CASSFSGGNPYEQYF
CDR3 DNA: TGTGCCAGCAGCTTTTCGGGAGGGAATCCCTACGAGCAGTACTTC

J gene: TRBJ2-1
V gene: TRBV5-1
D gene: TRBD2
clone size: NA
CDR3 protein: CASSPGLAAYNEQFF
CDR3 DNA: TGCGCCAGCAGCCCCGGACTAGCGGCATACAATGAGCAGTTCTTC

J gene: TRBJ1-4
V gene: TRBV4-2
D gene: NA
clone size: NA
CDR3 protein: CASSQAHGVNEKLFF
CDR3 DNA: TGTGCCAGCAGCCAAGCCCACGGAGTTAATGAAAAACTGTTTTTT

J gene: TRBJ1-3
V gene: TRBV7-2
D gene: NA
clone size: NA
CDR3 protein: CASSLTSGAAGNTIYF
CDR3 DNA: TGTGCCAGCAGCTTAACCTCAGGGGCGGCCGGAAACACCATATATTTT

J gene: TRBJ1-2
V gene: TRBV11-2
D gene: TRBD1
clone size: NA
CDR3 protein: CASSLAGTGAYGYTF
CDR3 DNA: TGTGCCAGCAGCTTAGCCGGGACAGGGGCCTATGGCTACACCTTC

J gene: TRBJ2-7
V gene: TRBV5-5
D gene: NA
clone size: once
CDR3 protein: CASSQGHLTYEQYF
CDR3 DNA: TGTGCCAGCAGCCAAGGACATCTCACCTACGAGCAGTACTTC

J gene: TRBJ2-7
V gene: TRBV11-3
D gene: NA
clone size: NA
CDR3 protein: CASSLGSYEQYF
CDR3 DNA: TGTGCCAGCAGCTTAGGATCCTACGAGCAGTACTTC

J gene: TRBJ2-2
V gene: TRBV15
D gene: NA
clone size: NA
CDR3 protein: CATSRGGEGVGELFF
CDR3 DNA: TGTGCCACCAGCAGAGGCGGTGAAGGGGTCGGGGAGCTGTTTTTT

J gene: TRBJ1-2
V gene: TRBV19
D gene: TRBD1
clone size: NA
CDR3 protein: CATKGGDRNYGYTF
CDR3 DNA: TGTGCCACCAAAGGAGGGGACAGAAACTATGGCTACACCTTC

J gene: TRBJ2-3
V gene: TRBV9
D gene: TRBD2
clone size: NA
CDR3 protein: CASSVGTSDSTDTQYF
CDR3 DNA: TGTGCCAGCAGCGTAGGGACTAGCGATAGCACAGATACGCAGTATTTT

J gene: TRBJ2-5
V gene: TRBV9
D gene: TRBD1
clone size: NA
CDR3 protein: CASSVGTGVRETQYF
CDR3 DNA: TGTGCCAGCAGCGTCGGGACAGGGGTCAGAGAGACCCAGTACTTC

J gene: TRBJ1-1
V gene: TRBV5-1
D gene: NA
clone size: NA
CDR3 protein: CASSWQGHTEAFF
CDR3 DNA: TGCGCCAGCAGCTGGCAGGGGCACACTGAAGCTTTCTTT

J gene: TRBJ2-2
V gene: TRBV5-1
D gene: NA
clone size: NA
CDR3 protein: CASSPLGMNTGELFF
CDR3 DNA: TGCGCCAGCAGCCCCCTAGGGATGAACACCGGGGAGCTGTTTTTT

J gene: TRBJ2-7
V gene: TRBV28
D gene: NA
clone size: NA
CDR3 protein: CARVARAPYEQYF
CDR3 DNA: TGTGCCAGGGTGGCCAGGGCCCCCTACGAGCAGTACTTC

J gene: TRBJ2-1
V gene: TRBV7-6
D gene: TRBD2
clone size: NA
CDR3 protein: CASSFAGTSASNEQFF
CDR3 DNA: TGTGCCAGCAGCTTTGCCGGGACTAGTGCTTCAAATGAGCAGTTCTTC

J gene: TRBJ1-1
V gene: TRBV5-6
D gene: NA
clone size: NA
CDR3 protein: CASSLGVGWNTEAFF
CDR3 DNA: TGTGCCAGCAGCTTGGGAGTAGGGTGGAACACTGAAGCTTTCTTT

J gene: TRBJ1-2
V gene: TRBV19
D gene: TRBD1
clone size: once
CDR3 protein: CASSIGTGVGYDYTF
CDR3 DNA: TGTGCCAGTAGTATAGGCACAGGGGTAGGGTATGACTACACCTTC

J gene: TRBJ1-1
V gene: TRBV28
D gene: NA
clone size: NA
CDR3 protein: CASSLPRQGEAFF
CDR3 DNA: TGTGCCAGCAGTCTACCGCGTCAGGGGGAAGCTTTCTTT

J gene: TRBJ2-2
V gene: TRBV5-1
D gene: TRBD2
clone size: NA
CDR3 protein: CASSVLAGGWTGELFF
CDR3 DNA: TGCGCCAGCAGCGTTCTAGCGGGAGGATGGACCGGGGAGCTGTTTTTT

J gene: TRBJ2-5
V gene: TRBV6-6
D gene: NA
clone size: NA
CDR3 protein: CASRRGLGIETQYF
CDR3 DNA: TGTGCCAGCAGAAGGGGGTTAGGGATAGAGACCCAGTACTTC

J gene: TRBJ2-1
V gene: TRBV5-1
D gene: TRBD2
clone size: NA
CDR3 protein: CASSTAGSYNEQFF
CDR3 DNA: TGCGCCAGCAGCACAGCGGGATCCTACAATGAGCAGTTCTTC

J gene: TRBJ2-7
V gene: TRBV12-5
D gene: NA
clone size: NA
CDR3 protein: CASGLVYGTESSYEQYF
CDR3 DNA: TGTGCTAGTGGTTTGGTATACGGAACGGAGAGCTCCTACGAGCAGTACTTC

J gene: TRBJ1-2
V gene: TRBV6-5
D gene: TRBD1
clone size: NA
CDR3 protein: CASSQLTGGYGYTF
CDR3 DNA: TGTGCCAGCAGTCAACTAACAGGGGGCTATGGCTACACCTTC

J gene: TRBJ1-2
V gene: TRBV5-1
D gene: TRBD1
clone size: NA
CDR3 protein: CASSLGGTGSSYGYTF
CDR3 DNA: TGCGCCAGCAGCTTGGGCGGGACAGGAAGCTCCTATGGCTACACCTTC

J gene: TRBJ2-2
V gene: TRBV19
D gene: TRBD2
clone size: NA
CDR3 protein: CASSSGSRSTGELFF
CDR3 DNA: TGTGCCAGTAGTAGCGGGAGTCGTAGCACCGGGGAGCTGTTTTTT

J gene: TRBJ2-5
V gene: TRBV6-6
D gene: NA
clone size: NA
CDR3 protein: CASSYSGETQYF
CDR3 DNA: TGTGCCAGCAGTTACTCGGGGGAGACCCAGTACTTC

J gene: TRBJ2-3
V gene: TRBV6-5
D gene: TRBD1
clone size: NA
CDR3 protein: CASSYQGAGDTQYF
CDR3 DNA: TGTGCCAGCAGTTACCAGGGGGCCGGAGATACGCAGTATTTT

J gene: TRBJ2-1
V gene: TRBV7-2
D gene: TRBD2
clone size: NA
CDR3 protein: CASSSPTSGGFQFF
CDR3 DNA: TGTGCCAGCAGCTCCCCGACTAGCGGGGGCTTCCAGTTCTTC

J gene: TRBJ1-3
V gene: TRBV7-2
D gene: NA
clone size: NA
CDR3 protein: CASSPGNTIYF
CDR3 DNA: TGTGCCAGCAGCCCGGGAAACACCATATATTTT

J gene: TRBJ1-3
V gene: TRBV19
D gene: NA
clone size: NA
CDR3 protein: CASSLTHKGIPGNTIYF
CDR3 DNA: TGTGCCAGTAGTCTCACCCACAAGGGGATCCCCGGAAACACCATATATTTT